This is a list of T cell receptor beta chains from one sample in a study of T-cell reconstitution after alpha-beta-depleted transplantation in children. TCRdb independently ran MiXCR on the PCR reads; one entry per CDR3 protein. The table has fewer than 750,000 distinct CDR3 sequences, under 25% seen once. The specimen comprised PBMCs, mostly from graft donor cells, sampled 360 days after TCRalphabeta/CD19-depleted stem cell transplant. These receptors were obtained from a boy under two years old who had a stem cell transplant for acute myeloid leukemia, so the T cells may come from the graft donor. Each CDR3 is given with its conserved first and last residue. A row's size may be missing; if present it is once, few, many or a size class.

abundance,v_gene,j_gene,CDR3aa
few,TRBV29-1,TRBJ1-3,CSVNPGSSGNTIYF
many,TRBV20-1,TRBJ2-3,CSARNVMTDTQYF
few,TRBV19,TRBJ1-6,CASSPAGDSTLHF
few,TRBV2,TRBJ1-1,CASGRQPSFAEAFF
-,TRBV18,TRBJ2-3,CASSPDGLAGTDTQYF
few,TRBV30,TRBJ2-1,CAWSVGGGINEQFF
few,TRBV5-1,TRBJ2-1,CASSLGDGYNEQFF
few,TRBV15,TRBJ2-7,CATSRDRGLAPYEQYF
few,TRBV5-6,TRBJ1-1,CASSFLQTANTEAFF
few,TRBV20-1,TRBJ2-3,CSARARREADTQYF
many,TRBV27,TRBJ1-1,CASSLLVSGTEAFF
-,TRBV12-3/TRBV12-4,TRBJ2-5,CASSSGAETQYF
-,TRBV29-1,TRBJ2-2,CSVVRQQNTGELFF
many,TRBV20-1,TRBJ2-3,CSARDTNPRYSTDTQYF
many,TRBV5-1,TRBJ2-3,CASSLSGGDTQYF
many,TRBV12-3/TRBV12-4,TRBJ2-7,CASSSRRPTGGNEQYF
-,TRBV20-1,TRBJ1-2,CSATDGRGGYTF
few,TRBV5-1,TRBJ2-1,CASSLQDRDYNEQFF
-,TRBV5-6,TRBJ2-4,CASSSGTIQYF
-,TRBV11-2,TRBJ1-3,CASSLDGERNTIYF
many,TRBV28,TRBJ2-5,CASIRETQYF
-,TRBV6-5,TRBJ1-4,CASSYSDRAEKLFF
-,TRBV9,TRBJ2-2,CASSPGKETGELFF
-,TRBV4-2,TRBJ2-5,CASSQPGLGETQYF
many,TRBV29-1,TRBJ2-3,CSVVVGIDTQYF
-,TRBV20-1,TRBJ1-2,CSARPDDRAPYGYTF
-,TRBV27,TRBJ1-3,CASSLSFGSGNTIYF
-,TRBV5-4,TRBJ2-6,CASSFPGTGLSSGANVLTF
-,TRBV5-5,TRBJ1-1,CASSFTSRRPNTEAFF
many,TRBV20-1,TRBJ1-5,CSAIDIYSNQPQHF
few,TRBV6-1,TRBJ2-2,CASSTGVTNTGELFF
-,TRBV12-3/TRBV12-4,TRBJ2-7,CASSFYIPYEQYF
-,TRBV4-3,TRBJ1-2,CASSQHLSQGNGYTF
many,TRBV20-1,TRBJ2-5,CSAEGGQETQYF
-,TRBV20-1,TRBJ2-5,CSATRTSGPQETQYF
many,TRBV12-3/TRBV12-4,TRBJ2-5,CASSSDWAVEETQYF
-,TRBV18,TRBJ2-7,CASSPGARPGEQYF
many,TRBV27,TRBJ1-2,CASSSLTAGGYGYTF
-,TRBV7-9,TRBJ2-7,CASSLVGQGAVEYF
many,TRBV7-6,TRBJ1-3,CASSLPSSGNTIYF
many,TRBV7-2,TRBJ2-5,CASSLAPSGAPRGQYF
-,TRBV24-1,TRBJ2-1,CATSDFGSYNEQFF
-,TRBV7-2,TRBJ1-2,CASSFPQGVYGYTF
-,TRBV29-1,TRBJ1-2,CSVVSQGNNYGYTF
-,TRBV12-3/TRBV12-4,TRBJ2-1,CASILGGGYEQFF